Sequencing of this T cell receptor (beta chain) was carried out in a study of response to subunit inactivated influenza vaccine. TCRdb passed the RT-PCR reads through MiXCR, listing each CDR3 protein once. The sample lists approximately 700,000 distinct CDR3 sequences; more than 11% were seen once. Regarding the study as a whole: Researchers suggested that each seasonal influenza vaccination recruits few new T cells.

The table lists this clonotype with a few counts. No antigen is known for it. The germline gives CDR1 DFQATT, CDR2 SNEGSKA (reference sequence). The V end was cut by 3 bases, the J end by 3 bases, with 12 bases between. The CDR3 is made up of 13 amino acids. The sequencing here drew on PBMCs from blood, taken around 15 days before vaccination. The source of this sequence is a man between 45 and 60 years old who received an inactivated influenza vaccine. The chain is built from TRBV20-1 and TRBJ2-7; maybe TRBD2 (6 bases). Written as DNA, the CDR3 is TGCAGTGCTAGTGGAGGGGCACACTACGAGCAGTACTTC. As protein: CSASGGAHYEQYF.